Below are 5 T cell receptor beta chains sequenced from a single sample in a study of blood T cell repertoires in COVID-19. Measured with immunoSEQ multiplex PCR; TCRdb has only the in-frame clones, and not every one. The sample shows 150,000 to 200,000 clones, approximately 82% of them seen only once. Sequenced input: PBMCs or T cells enriched from blood (not recorded which). The origin of the receptors is a woman aged 55-70 years with acute COVID-19.

The chain combines TRBV19 with TRBJ2-7; TRBD1 matches 8 bases. The CDR3 length is 16 residues. With V trimmed by 5 bases and J by 2 bases, 11 bases remained unmatched. The germline CDR1 and CDR2 sequences are LNHDA and SQIVND (reference sequence). The CDR3 spells CASSHHQGARAYEQYF. CDR3 nucleotides: TGTGCCAGTAGTCACCACCAGGGGGCGCGGGCCTACGAGCAGTACTTC.

The V and J genes are TRBV7-6 and TRBJ1-6; 7 nucleotides line up with TRBD1. The CDR3 totals 13 residues. The junction had 2 bases not matched to a gene; V was cut back by 5 bases and J by 7 bases. Germline V CDR1 and CDR2: SGHVS, FNYEAQ. In nucleotides, the CDR3 is TGTGCCAGCAGCGAGACAGGGAATTCACCCCTCCACTTT. It translates to CASSETGNSPLHF.

The chain is built from TRBV7-2 and TRBJ2-3; 9 bases are shared with TRBD2. CDR1 SGHTA and CDR2 FQGNSA come from the germline V gene. The junction had 2 bases not matched to a gene; V was cut back by 0 bases and J by 4 bases. This CDR3 is built from 15 residues. The CDR3 reads CASSLAGLAPDTQYF. CDR3 nucleotide sequence: TGTGCCAGCAGCTTAGCGGGACTAGCACCAGATACGCAGTATTTT.

The rearrangement uses TRBV4-3 and TRBJ2-2; D not certain. The CDR3 is made up of 14 amino acids. Germline CDR1 and CDR2: LGHNA and YSLEER. V dropped 1 base and J dropped 6 bases, with 9 bases sitting between them. In DNA form, the CDR3 reads TGCGCCAGCAGCCAAGTCTCCGGTGCCGGGGAGCTGTTTTTT. Amino acids: CASSQVSGAGELFF.

The chain uses TRBV27 and TRBJ2-1, with D unresolved. The CDR3 covers 14 residues. Trimming took 1 base from V and 5 from J, leaving 9 bases between them. Germline CDR1 reads MNHEY; CDR2 reads SMNVEV (reference sequence). CDR3 protein: CASSLYGAHNEQFF. For the CDR3, the DNA is TGTGCCAGCAGTTTATACGGAGCCCACAATGAGCAGTTCTTC.